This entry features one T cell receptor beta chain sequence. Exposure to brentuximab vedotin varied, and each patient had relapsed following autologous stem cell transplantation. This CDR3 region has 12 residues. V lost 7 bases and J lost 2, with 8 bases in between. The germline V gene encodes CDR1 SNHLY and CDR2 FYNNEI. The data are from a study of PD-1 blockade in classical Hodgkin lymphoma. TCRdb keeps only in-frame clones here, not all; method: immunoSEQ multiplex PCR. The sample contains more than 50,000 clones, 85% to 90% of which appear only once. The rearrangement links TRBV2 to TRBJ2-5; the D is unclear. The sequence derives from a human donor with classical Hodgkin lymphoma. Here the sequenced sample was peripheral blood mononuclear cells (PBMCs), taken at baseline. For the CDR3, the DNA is TGTGCCAGCAAAGTCGGACAAGAGACCCAGTACTTC. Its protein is CASKVGQETQYF.